One sample yielded the 18 T cell receptor beta chains listed below, sequenced in a study of blood T cells in healthy people across ages. Primers used in a second PCR of about 7 to 12 cycles were a sample-barcoded 5' primer and a J-beta primer mix. TCRdb reanalysed the 5' RACE reads using MiXCR and keeps one entry per CDR3 protein. The sample consists of around 790,000 distinct CDR3 sequences, around two fifths of them appearing once. The specimen was blood. Receptors were obtained from a man between 60 and 75 years old in good health.

V usage is TRBV9 and J usage is TRBJ2-1; unclear D gene. Per the germline V gene, CDR1 is SGDLS and CDR2 is YYNGEE. Trimming pared 0 bases from V and 6 bases from J, leaving 7 bases between. The CDR3 extends over 13 amino acids. CDR3 bases: TGTGCCAGCAGCGTAGCCCACCGCAATGAGCAGTTCTTC. Its translation is CASSVAHRNEQFF.

The table lists this clonotype with a few counts. This chain links TRBV10-3 with TRBJ2-7, with a possible D match to TRBD2 (5 bases). The CDR3 loop spans 14 amino acids. CDR1 and CDR2 (germline): ENHRY, SYGVKD. V shed 3 bases and J shed 4 bases, with 13 bases lying between them. The CDR3, as DNA: TGTGCCATCAGTGATATCTATCGGGGATACGAGCAGTACTTC. This codes for CAISDIYRGYEQYF.

V usage is TRBV12-3 or TRBV12-4 and J usage is TRBJ2-7; D gene uncertain. Trimming removed 5 bases from V and 2 bases from J, with 10 bases in between. CDR3 length: 13 amino acids. The CDR3 protein is CASSRGRTYEQYF. The CDR3 bases are TGTGCCAGCAGTCGAGGACGAACCTACGAGCAGTACTTC.

This clonotype was found a few times. This chain links TRBV10-3 with TRBJ1-2; D is unresolved. With 0 bases removed from V and 0 bases from J, the gap between germline ends came to 8 bases. Per germline, CDR1 ENHRY and CDR2 SYGVKD. The CDR3 sequence is 15 residues long. The CDR3 DNA is TGTGCCATCAGTGAGTCTGTCCGTTCTAACTATGGCTACACCTTC. Its protein is CAISESVRSNYGYTF.

As concerns this clonotype: A read error may explain this, as a much larger clone is one base away. The rearrangement uses TRBV29-1 and TRBJ1-2, with 7 nucleotides matching TRBD1. Germline loops: CDR1 SQVTM, CDR2 ANQGSEA. CDR3 size: 14 residues. Trimming took 6 bases from V and 4 from J; bases not matched to a gene: 11. The CDR3 here is CSVETGMRSYGYTF. The CDR3, as DNA: TGCAGCGTGGAGACAGGGATGAGAAGCTATGGCTACACCTTC. Using reference TRBV29-1 and TRBJ1-2 for the parts outside the CDR3, the full variable domain is SAVISQKPSRDICQRGTSLTIQCQVDSQVTMMFWYRQQPGQSLTLIATANQGSEATYESGFVIDKFPISRPNLTFSTLTVSNMSPEDSSIYLCSVETGMRSYGYTFGSGTRLTVV.

The chain carries TRBV24-1 and TRBJ2-7; 11 positions match TRBD1. CDR1 KGHDR and CDR2 SFDVKD come from the germline V gene. This CDR3 region has 17 residues. Germline trimming cut 2 bases from V and 2 bases from J; bases unmatched to any gene: 7. CDR3 sequence: CATSDSPGTGGPYEQYF. The CDR3 DNA sequence: TGTGCCACCAGTGATTCCCCCGGGACAGGGGGACCCTACGAGCAGTACTTC.

The chain couples TRBV5-1 to TRBJ2-5, with 11 bases aligning to TRBD2. The CDR3 extends over 18 amino acids. In germline, CDR1 is SGHRS, CDR2 YFSETQ. Germline trimming cut 0 bases from V and 1 base from J; bases unmatched to any gene: 8. The CDR3 protein is CASSLGLAGTTSQETQYF. The DNA for the CDR3 is TGCGCCAGCAGCTTGGGACTAGCGGGGACAACCTCCCAAGAGACCCAGTACTTC.

This clonotype was detected only a few times. The rearrangement links TRBV4-3 to TRBJ2-7; 11 nucleotides agree with TRBD1. The CDR3 has 17 amino acids. Germline V gene data show CDR1 as LGHNA and CDR2 as YSLEER. The junction had 7 bases not matched to a gene; V was cut back by 0 bases and J by 3 bases. This chain's CDR3 is CASSQDLGTGGHYEQYF. The CDR3 region has the DNA TGCGCCAGCAGCCAAGATTTGGGGACAGGGGGTCACTACGAGCAGTACTTC.

The chain recombines TRBV24-1 with TRBJ2-2; a weak D match, TRBD1 (5 bases). The CDR3 consists of 15 residues. Looked up from germline, CDR1 is KGHDR and CDR2 is SFDVKD. The V and J ends lost 6 bases and 5 bases respectively, with 15 bases between them. The DNA of the CDR3 is TGTGCCACCAGTTCCAGGGCCCCAGGTACCGGGGAGCTGTTTTTT. This sequence encodes CATSSRAPGTGELFF.

This clonotype has just a few counts. J is TRBJ2-5 and V is TRBV28, with a weak D call TRBD1 (5 bases). Trimming removed 2 bases at V and 3 bases at J, with 7 bases between. Per germline, CDR1 MDHEN and CDR2 SYDVKM. The CDR3 runs 13 residues. The DNA for the CDR3 is TGTGCCAGCAGTTTAGGGGCTGAAGAGACCCAGTACTTC. It yields the protein CASSLGAEETQYF.

Of note for this clonotype: One end of the junction does not line up with germline, which may come from a read error. V is TRBV2 and J is TRBJ2-1, with a weak D call TRBD1 (5 bases). CDR1 and CDR2 from the germline V gene are SNHLY and FYNNEI. The CDR3 extends over 10 amino acids. The CDR3 region is CAGRVNEQFF. The DNA for the CDR3 is TGTGCCGGCAGGGTCAATGAGCAGTTCTTC.

This chain joins TRBV5-1 and TRBJ1-2; the D is unclear. The CDR3 totals 14 residues. V shed 4 bases and J shed 5 bases, with 15 bases lying between them. The germline V gene has CDR1 SGHRS and CDR2 YFSETQ. Written as DNA, the CDR3 is TGCGCCAGCAGCCCCCGGTCCCGAATTTATGGCTACACCTTC. Protein: CASSPRSRIYGYTF.

This sequence joins TRBV14 and TRBJ2-3; TRBD2 aligns across 7 bases. Germline V CDR1 and CDR2: SGHDN, FVKESK. Trimming removed 4 bases from V and 1 base from J; junction bases left unmatched: 5. The CDR3 length is 15 residues. This chain's CDR3 is CASSRGSGRTDTQYF. CDR3 nucleotide sequence: TGTGCCAGCAGCCGAGGTAGCGGGCGCACAGATACGCAGTATTTT.

Comments on this clonotype: This may arise from a read error, as a much more abundant clone is one base away. The chain recombines TRBV6-2 or TRBV6-3 with TRBJ1-2, with D perhaps matching TRBD1 (6 bases). Trimming removed 4 bases from V and 2 bases from J, with 8 bases in between. Germline CDR1 reads MNHEY; CDR2 reads SVGEGT. The CDR3 contains 13 residues. The CDR3 DNA sequence: TGTGCCAGCAGTTGGACAGAGAACTATGGCTACACCTTC. Translated, it gives CASSWTENYGYTF.

This clonotype was recorded many times. The chain combines TRBV5-1 with TRBJ2-1; TRBD2 matches 10 bases. Trimming at V came to 4 bases and at J to 6 bases, leaving 7 bases not matched to a gene. Germline V gene lookup returns CDR1 SGHRS and CDR2 YFSETQ. CDR3 size: 15 residues. CDR3 protein: CASSKRTSGGNEQFF. The CDR3 DNA follows: TGCGCCAGCAGCAAACGGACTAGCGGAGGCAATGAGCAGTTCTTC.

This chain uses TRBV27 with TRBJ2-7; D ambiguous. The CDR3 runs to 12 residues. The V end lost 4 bases, the J end lost 6 bases, and 10 bases lay between the germline ends. Per the germline V gene, CDR1 is MNHEY and CDR2 is SMNVEV (reference sequence). This CDR3 reads CASSSQVGEQYF. As DNA, the CDR3 is TGTGCCAGCAGTTCCCAGGTCGGCGAGCAGTACTTC.

The chain recombines TRBV20-1 with TRBJ1-5; maybe TRBD1 (5 bases). This CDR3 comprises 16 residues. V dropped 3 bases and J dropped 7 bases, with 22 bases sitting between them. The germline gives CDR1 DFQATT, CDR2 SNEGSKA (reference sequence). CDR3 nucleotide sequence: TGCAGTGCTAGGGCCACTGGGACTGAAGAACTCCAGCCCCAGCATTTT. It translates to CSARATGTEELQPQHF.

This clonotype turned up a few times. This rearrangement joins TRBV12-5 to TRBJ2-1; a weak D match, TRBD1 (6 bases). Germline CDR1 is LGHNT and CDR2 is FRNRAP. The CDR3 runs 17 residues. V gave up 6 bases and J gave up 0 bases, with 18 bases separating them. CDR3 sequence (DNA): TGTGCTAGTGGCCATTCCAGGGACACCTTCTCCTACAATGAGCAGTTCTTC. Residues: CASGHSRDTFSYNEQFF. Full variable domain (outside the CDR3, taken from reference TRBV12-5 and TRBJ2-1): DARVTQTPRHKVTEMGQEVTMRCQPILGHNTVFWYRQTMMQGLELLAYFRNRAPLDDSGMPKDRFSAEMPDATLATLKIQPSEPRDSAVYFCASGHSRDTFSYNEQFFGPGTRLTVL.